The 20 T cell receptor beta chains given below trace back to one sample, sequenced in a study of shared clonotypes between healthy human individuals. The repertoire was sequenced with immunoSEQ multiplex PCR; TCRdb's copy has only in-frame clones and lacks some. The sample has approximately 2.1 million clones, 93% seen once. Specimen: naive CD4+ T cells from PBMCs. Subset: CD45RA+ positively selected. The receptors were sampled from a man between 18 and 29 years old in good health. Some clones in this sample may be carry-over from other donors' samples.

This clone is a singleton in its sample. The V gene is TRBV30, the J gene TRBJ2-3; D is ambiguous. The CDR3 extends over 14 amino acids. Deletions cut 2 bases from V and 0 bases from J, with 9 bases between. Germline V gives CDR1 GTSNPN, CDR2 SVGIG (reference sequence). For the CDR3, the DNA is TGTGCCTGGAGTAATTTCGCTAGCACAGATACGCAGTATTTT. Encoded protein: CAWSNFASTDTQYF.

Notes on this clone: This sample also contains other DNA sequences that code for the same CDR3. The V gene is TRBV18, the J gene TRBJ2-7; 7 positions match TRBD2. Germline assignment: CDR1 KGHSH and CDR2 LQKENI. CDR3 length equals 14 residues. The V and J ends lost 3 bases and 0 bases, in that order; junction bases with no gene match: 2. CDR3 in DNA: TGTGCCAGCTCACCCCCGGGAGGCTCCTACGAGCAGTACTTC. Its protein product is CASSPPGGSYEQYF.

This clone was counted a few times. The chain joins TRBV25-1 to TRBJ1-1, with D perhaps matching TRBD1 (5 bases). Germline V gene sequence: CDR1 MGHDK, CDR2 SYGVNS. V gave up 0 bases and J gave up 4 bases, with 9 bases separating them. This CDR3 has 14 residues. DNA for the CDR3: TGTGCCAGCAGTGAATACGCCGGGGCCACTGAAGCTTTCTTT. Protein product: CASSEYAGATEAFF.

The rearrangement links TRBV11-2 to TRBJ2-5; a weak D match, TRBD2 (6 bases). Trimming took off 1 base at V and 5 bases at J, with 11 bases between the two ends. The CDR3 loop spans 14 amino acids. CDR1 SGHAT and CDR2 FQNNGV come from the germline V gene. The CDR3 loop reads CASSLGGGTETQYF. The DNA of the CDR3 is TGTGCCAGCAGCTTAGGGGGAGGTACGGAGACCCAGTACTTC.

V usage is TRBV28 and J usage is TRBJ1-5; D unclear. V was cut by 3 bases and J by 3 bases, with 9 bases left in between. This CDR3 spans 14 amino acids. Germline values: CDR1 MDHEN, CDR2 SYDVKM. The CDR3 sequence is CASSLTRINQPQHF. In DNA, the CDR3 is TGTGCCAGCAGTTTGACAAGGATCAATCAGCCCCAGCATTTT.

The rearrangement joins TRBV28 to TRBJ1-6; possible D gene TRBD1, 5 bases. The CDR3 extends over 16 amino acids. Germline V gene sequence: CDR1 MDHEN, CDR2 SYDVKM. The ends were cut back, 4 bases at V and 5 bases at J, with 15 bases in the middle. This CDR3 reads CASSSMGRGDNSPLHF. In DNA form, the CDR3 reads TGTGCCAGCAGTTCCATGGGGAGGGGAGATAATTCACCCCTCCACTTT.

The CDR3 region has the DNA TGTGCCAGCAGCGTAGGGCGGGAGGCCCCGGCGGAGACCCAGTACTTC. This sequence encodes CASSVGREAPAETQYF. The rearrangement links TRBV9 to TRBJ2-5, with 8 positions matching TRBD2. CDR1 SGDLS and CDR2 YYNGEE come from the germline V gene. CDR3 length equals 16 residues. V dropped 0 bases and J dropped 5; count of bases not matched to a gene: 9.

This clone is a singleton in its sample. The CDR3 bases are TGTGCCAGCAGCCGGGACAGGGGCTTTCGGGAGACCCAGTACTTC. The encoded protein is CASSRDRGFRETQYF. The chain carries TRBV6-5 and TRBJ2-5, with 10 bases matching TRBD1. The CDR3 consists of 15 residues. V lost 6 bases, J lost 5 bases, and 9 bases stayed unmatched. Germline loops: CDR1 MNHEY, CDR2 SVGAGI.

The chain uses TRBV4-3 and TRBJ2-2; 15 bases are a match to TRBD2. This CDR3 is built from 17 residues. Trimming took 4 bases from V and 6 from J; bases not matched to a gene: 6. Germline assignment: CDR1 LGHNA and CDR2 YSLEER. CDR3 sequence reads: CASSPGTSGRLAGELFF. The CDR3 DNA is TGCGCCAGCAGCCCCGGGACTAGCGGGAGGTTGGCCGGGGAGCTGTTTTTT.

The chain links TRBV28 to TRBJ1-2, with D maybe TRBD1 (5 bases). Germline-derived CDR1 and CDR2 are MDHEN and SYDVKM. This CDR3 spans 13 amino acids. Between the trimmed V and J ends, which lost 8 bases and 8 bases, there was a span of 18 bases. The CDR3 bases are TGTGCCAGCGGGTCTGACAGATATAAGGGCTACACCTTC. This sequence encodes CASGSDRYKGYTF.

The chain joins TRBV7-2 to TRBJ2-1; either TRBD1 or TRBD2 may fit D (5 bases each). Per germline, CDR1 SGHTA and CDR2 FQGNSA. The V end was cut by 5 bases, the J end by 3 bases, with 23 bases between. The CDR3 runs to 18 residues. DNA of the CDR3: TGTGCCAGCAGCCGCCGAGATCCCCGTGGGGCGGGCTACAATGAGCAGTTCTTC. Its protein product is CASSRRDPRGAGYNEQFF. Full variable domain (rest looked up from reference TRBV7-2 and TRBJ2-1): GAGVSQSPSNKVTEKGKDVELRCDPISGHTALYWYRQSLGQGLEFLIYFQGNSAPDKSGLPSDRFSAERTGGSVSTLTIQRTQQEDSAVYLCASSRRDPRGAGYNEQFFGPGTRLTVL.

This clone was counted once. The chain combines TRBV19 with TRBJ1-1, with D possibly TRBD1 on 5 matching bases. The CDR3 covers 16 residues. Germline CDR1 LNHDA, CDR2 SQIVND (reference sequence). Trimming took 5 bases from V and 2 from J, leaving 18 bases between them. The CDR3 is CASSAGLGPKNTEAFF. As DNA, the CDR3 is TGTGCCAGTAGTGCGGGGCTCGGGCCAAAAAACACTGAAGCTTTCTTT.

The chain is built from TRBV7-8 and TRBJ1-2; D gene uncertain. CDR1 and CDR2 (germline): SGHVS, FQNEAQ. The CDR3 covers 14 residues. V lost 2 bases and J 2 bases, leaving 9 bases between the germline ends. The CDR3 loop reads CASSLSVPNYGYTF. The CDR3 nucleotides are TGTGCCAGCAGCTTATCGGTCCCCAACTATGGCTACACCTTC.

Of note for this clone: Other nucleotide sequences in the sample specify the same CDR3. This chain uses TRBV5-4 with TRBJ1-1, with D perhaps TRBD1 (5 bases). The germline CDR1 and CDR2 sequences are SGHNT and YYREEE (reference sequence). The CDR3 is 13 residues long. With 2 bases removed from V and 1 base from J, the gap between germline ends came to 6 bases. DNA for the CDR3: TGTGCCAGCAGCTTAGACAGGAACACTGAAGCTTTCTTT. It encodes CASSLDRNTEAFF.

V usage is TRBV5-8 and J usage is TRBJ2-7, with 7 nucleotides matching TRBD2. Germline values: CDR1 SGHTS, CDR2 YDEGEE. This CDR3 spans 15 amino acids. Unmatched junction bases numbered 8, after V lost 4 bases and J lost 1 base. This CDR3 is CASSPRAGISYEQYF. Here the CDR3 DNA reads TGTGCCAGCAGCCCACGAGCGGGAATATCCTACGAGCAGTACTTC.

The V gene is TRBV14, the J gene TRBJ2-1; 11 nucleotides align to TRBD2. CDR1 is SGHDN, CDR2 FVKESK, per germline. The CDR3 has 16 residues. The V gene end was trimmed by 3 bases and the J gene end by 6 bases; junction bases not matched to a gene: 7. The CDR3 DNA reads TGTGCCAGCAGCCACTTTCGTCTAGCGGGAGGCAATGAGCAGTTCTTC. It yields the protein CASSHFRLAGGNEQFF.

The chain is built from TRBV7-9 and TRBJ1-2; TRBD1 is a possible D gene (5 bases). Deletions cut 5 bases from V and 1 base from J, with 14 bases between. The germline CDR1 and CDR2 sequences are SEHNR and FQNEAQ (reference sequence). The CDR3 covers 15 residues. CDR3 loop: CASSRDRRDNYGYTF. CDR3 DNA sequence: TGTGCCAGCAGCCGAGACAGACGAGATAACTATGGCTACACCTTC.

The V and J genes are TRBV28 and TRBJ2-3, with D unresolved. Germline lookup yields CDR1 MDHEN and CDR2 SYDVKM. The length of the CDR3 is 16 residues. The V end lost 5 bases, the J end lost 4 bases, and 19 bases lay between the germline ends. The CDR3 protein is CASSPPQRGVADTQYF. The CDR3 DNA reads TGTGCCAGCAGTCCCCCCCAGCGAGGCGTCGCAGATACGCAGTATTTT.

J is TRBJ2-5 and V is TRBV28; tentative D call: TRBD2 (6 bases). Trimming cost V 5 bases and J 8 bases, with 15 bases left between them. The germline V gene encodes CDR1 MDHEN and CDR2 SYDVKM. CDR3 length equals 13 residues. The CDR3 protein is CASSTTGLPTQYF. CDR3 nucleotide sequence: TGTGCCAGCAGTACTACGGGACTTCCAACCCAGTACTTC.

V and J are TRBV7-3 and TRBJ1-5, with a tentative D call TRBD1 (6 bases). Germline lookup yields CDR1 SGHTA and CDR2 FQGTGA. V shed 4 bases and J shed 0 bases, with 13 bases lying between them. CDR3 length: 16 amino acids. The DNA of the CDR3 is TGTGCCAGCAGCTCTCAAGGGGGACTTAGCAATCAGCCCCAGCATTTT. Translation: CASSSQGGLSNQPQHF.